The 18 T cell receptor beta chains in this list originate from one sample, sequenced in a study of cytomegalovirus exposure and HLA in healthy donors. 13 Jbeta primers and 60 Vbeta primers were used for the PCR. Sequenced by immunoSEQ multiplex PCR; TCRdb stores in-frame clones only, minus some. Of 150,000 to 200,000 clones listed, 60% to 80% were seen once; the top ten hold about 3.4%. Sample: PBMCs. The origin of the receptors is a female donor in good health and CMV-seronegative.

The chain links TRBV7-2 to TRBJ2-7, with TRBD1 matching 7 bases. From germline, CDR1 is SGHTA and CDR2 FQGNSA. The CDR3 is made up of 17 amino acids. The ends lost 4 bases at V and 1 base at J; junction bases unmatched: 13. The CDR3: CASSYPPTRDRSYEQYF. The CDR3 nucleotides read TGTGCCAGCAGCTATCCACCGACCCGGGACAGATCCTACGAGCAGTACTTC. The complete variable domain, with remaining parts taken from reference TRBV7-2 and TRBJ2-7, reads GAGVSQSPSNKVTEKGKDVELRCDPISGHTALYWYRQSLGQGLEFLIYFQGNSAPDKSGLPSDRFSAERTGGSVSTLTIQRTQQEDSAVYLCASSYPPTRDRSYEQYFGPGTRLTVT.

This clone showed up just a few times. CDR3 loop: CASSRAAGDQETQYF. The CDR3 bases are TGTGCCAGCAGCCGGGCCGCAGGGGACCAAGAGACCCAGTACTTC. The chain uses TRBV6-5 and TRBJ2-5; the D gene is possibly TRBD1 (6 bases). Germline CDR1 reads MNHEY; CDR2 reads SVGAGI. There are 15 residues in the CDR3. Trimming cost V 6 bases and J 0 bases, with 14 bases left between them.

The chain combines TRBV5-1 with TRBJ2-1, with D perhaps TRBD1 (6 bases). Germline V gives CDR1 SGHRS, CDR2 YFSETQ. V was clipped by 6 bases and J by 12 bases, with 22 bases between them. The CDR3 totals 14 residues. DNA for the CDR3: TGCGCCAGCACTCGAGGGGGTACGAAAATCGGGCAGTTCTTC. Residues: CASTRGGTKIGQFF.

This clone occurred a few times. The chain has TRBV5-4 and TRBJ2-5, with 7 bases identical to TRBD1. Germline V gives CDR1 SGHNT, CDR2 YYREEE (reference sequence). The CDR3 totals 13 residues. V lost 3 bases, J lost 2 bases, and 1 base stayed unmatched. CDR3 bases: TGTGCCAGCAGCTGGGACAGTCAAGAGACCCAGTACTTC. This codes for CASSWDSQETQYF.

The rearrangement uses TRBV7-3 and TRBJ2-7; possible D gene TRBD2, 6 bases. From germline, CDR1 is SGHTA and CDR2 FQGTGA. V shed 5 bases and J shed 5 bases, with 19 bases lying between them. The CDR3 extends over 15 amino acids. In DNA form, the CDR3 reads TGTGCCAGCAGCCACCTACTAGCAGGTCCGGACGAGCAGTACTTC. It encodes CASSHLLAGPDEQYF.

V gene TRBV10-3 combines with J gene TRBJ1-2, with 10 nucleotides matching TRBD1. The germline V gene has CDR1 ENHRY and CDR2 SYGVKD. The CDR3 has 15 residues. V lost 6 bases to trimming and J lost 6 bases; unmatched junction nucleotides: 10. CDR3 bases: TGTGCCATCAGAACTAATCGGACAGGGGGGAATGGCTACACCTTC. Translated, it gives CAIRTNRTGGNGYTF.

The chain employs TRBV5-5 and TRBJ1-4; TRBD1 is a possible D gene (6 bases). V was trimmed by 6 bases and J by 1 base, leaving 10 bases between them. CDR1 SGHKS and CDR2 YYEKEE come from the germline V gene (reference sequence). The CDR3 is 14 residues long. This chain's CDR3 is CASTNRVTNEKLFF. CDR3 bases: TGTGCCAGCACCAACAGGGTAACTAATGAAAAACTGTTTTTT.

The chain couples TRBV9 to TRBJ1-4; D is possibly TRBD1 (6 bases). V lost 4 bases, J lost 7 bases, and 20 bases lay in between. The germline V gene has CDR1 SGDLS and CDR2 YYNGEE. The CDR3 contains 16 residues. The CDR3 DNA is TGTGCCAGCAGCCCTTCAAACACAGGGCACAGTGAAAAACTGTTTTTT. This sequence encodes CASSPSNTGHSEKLFF.

This chain connects TRBV4-3 to TRBJ1-4, with a possible D match to TRBD1 (6 bases). This CDR3 has 15 amino acids. Per germline, CDR1 LGHNA and CDR2 YSLEER. Trimming took 1 base from V and 3 from J, leaving 9 bases between them. The CDR3 here is CASSQGGQPNEKLFF. The CDR3 DNA follows: TGCGCCAGCAGCCAAGGTGGACAGCCTAATGAAAAACTGTTTTTT.

The CDR3 loop reads CSAVLGVYTF. The CDR3 DNA follows: TGCAGTGCTGTACTGGGAGTCTACACCTTC. J is TRBJ1-2 and V is TRBV20-1; D uncertain. The CDR3 is 10 amino acids. Germline-derived CDR1 and CDR2 are DFQATT and SNEGSKA (reference sequence). V gave up 5 bases and J gave up 10 bases, with 11 bases separating them.

This clone showed up just once. This rearrangement joins TRBV6-5 to TRBJ1-2; the D gene is possibly TRBD1 (5 bases). The CDR3 has 13 residues. Germline V gene lookup returns CDR1 MNHEY and CDR2 SVGAGI. V was pared by 8 bases and J by 7 bases, with 17 bases between. The CDR3 DNA reads TGTGCCAGCGAAAACCCTCTCGGGGGTGGCTACACCTTC. Residues: CASENPLGGGYTF.

The chain carries TRBV7-9 and TRBJ1-5; D remains unclear. Per the germline V gene, CDR1 is SEHNR and CDR2 is FQNEAQ (reference sequence). V shed 5 bases and J shed 3 bases, with 17 bases lying between them. This CDR3 comprises 16 residues. The CDR3 loop reads CASSPGGRGYNQPQHF. As DNA, the CDR3 is TGTGCCAGCAGCCCCGGCGGACGGGGTTACAATCAGCCCCAGCATTTT.

The chain uses TRBV6-4 and TRBJ1-2, with D maybe TRBD1 (5 bases). V dropped 3 bases and J dropped 0 bases, with 11 bases sitting between them. Germline V gene data show CDR1 as MRHNA and CDR2 as SNTAGT. This CDR3 has 15 amino acids. The CDR3 is CASSEWGDPNYGYTF. The CDR3, as DNA: TGTGCCAGCAGTGAATGGGGGGACCCTAACTATGGCTACACCTTC.

The rearrangement uses TRBV28 and TRBJ2-3; TRBD2 matches at 8 bases. The CDR3 extends over 17 amino acids. Germline CDR1 and CDR2: MDHEN and SYDVKM. V dropped 2 bases and J dropped 2; count of bases not matched to a gene: 9. The CDR3 loop is CASSLMPSGLNTDTQYF. The CDR3 nucleotides are TGTGCCAGCAGTTTAATGCCTAGCGGGCTGAACACAGATACGCAGTATTTT. Full variable domain (outside the CDR3, taken from reference TRBV28 and TRBJ2-3): DVKVTQSSRYLVKRTGEKVFLECVQDMDHENMFWYRQDPGLGLRLIYFSYDVKMKEKGDIPEGYSVSREKKERFSLILESASTNQTSMYLCASSLMPSGLNTDTQYFGPGTRLTVL.

There are a few counts of this clone. The V and J genes are TRBV19 and TRBJ2-3, with 16 bases aligning to TRBD2. The CDR3 has 16 amino acids. After removal of 3 bases from V and 3 bases from J, the junction contained 0 bases not matched to a gene. Germline V gene sequence: CDR1 LNHDA, CDR2 SQIVND (reference sequence). The CDR3 nucleotides read TGTGCCAGTAGTATGGGACTAGCGGGAGGGACAGATACGCAGTATTTT. Translated: CASSMGLAGGTDTQYF.

This clone appeared a single time. This chain uses TRBV11-2 with TRBJ2-1; a possible D gene is TRBD2 (6 bases). With 2 bases removed from V and 5 bases from J, the gap between germline ends came to 13 bases. The CDR3 covers 15 residues. The germline CDR1 and CDR2 sequences are SGHAT and FQNNGV. CDR3 DNA sequence: TGTGCCAGCAGCTTATCGGGACTCAGGGACAATGAGCAGTTCTTC. It codes for CASSLSGLRDNEQFF.

The V call is TRBV6-5, the J call TRBJ1-2; TRBD1 aligns across 7 bases. In germline, CDR1 is MNHEY, CDR2 SVGAGI. With 2 bases clipped from V and 6 bases from J, the junction kept 12 bases outside the gene matches. The CDR3 sequence is 16 residues long. The CDR3 DNA reads TGTGCCAGCAGTTACACCTTGCTCGACAGGGAAAATGGCTACACCTTC. Translation gives CASSYTLLDRENGYTF.

V is TRBV4-2 and J is TRBJ2-4; a possible D gene is TRBD2 (6 bases). Trimming cost V 1 base and J 5 bases, with 12 bases left between them. The CDR3 has 15 residues. CDR1 LGHNA and CDR2 YNFKEQ come from the germline V gene. The CDR3 region is CASSQVAGKQNIQYF. The CDR3 DNA is TGTGCCAGCAGCCAAGTGGCGGGAAAGCAAAACATTCAGTACTTC.